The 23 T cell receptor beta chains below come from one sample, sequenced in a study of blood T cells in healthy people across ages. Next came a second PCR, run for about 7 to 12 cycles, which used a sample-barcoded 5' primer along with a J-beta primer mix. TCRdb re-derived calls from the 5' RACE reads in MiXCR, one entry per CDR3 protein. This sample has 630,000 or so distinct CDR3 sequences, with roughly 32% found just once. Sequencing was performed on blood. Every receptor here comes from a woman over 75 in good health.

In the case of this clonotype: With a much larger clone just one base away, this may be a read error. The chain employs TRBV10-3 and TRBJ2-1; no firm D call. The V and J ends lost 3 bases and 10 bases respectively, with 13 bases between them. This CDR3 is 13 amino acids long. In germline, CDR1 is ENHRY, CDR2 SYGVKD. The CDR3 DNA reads TGTGCCATCAGTGAAACTTACTCCTACGAGCAGTTCTTC. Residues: CAISETYSYEQFF.

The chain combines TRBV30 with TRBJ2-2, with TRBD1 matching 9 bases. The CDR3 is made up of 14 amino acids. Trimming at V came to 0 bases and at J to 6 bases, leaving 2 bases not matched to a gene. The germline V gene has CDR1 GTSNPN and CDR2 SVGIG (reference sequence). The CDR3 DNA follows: TGTGCCTGGAGTGTACGACAGGGGGCCGGGGAGCTGTTTTTT. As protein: CAWSVRQGAGELFF.

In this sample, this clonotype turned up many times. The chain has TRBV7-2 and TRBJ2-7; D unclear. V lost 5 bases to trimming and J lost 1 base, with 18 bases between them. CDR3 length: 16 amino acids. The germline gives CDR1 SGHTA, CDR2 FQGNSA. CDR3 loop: CASSLKASEASYEQYF. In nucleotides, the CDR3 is TGTGCCAGCAGCCTTAAGGCATCCGAGGCGTCCTACGAGCAGTACTTC.

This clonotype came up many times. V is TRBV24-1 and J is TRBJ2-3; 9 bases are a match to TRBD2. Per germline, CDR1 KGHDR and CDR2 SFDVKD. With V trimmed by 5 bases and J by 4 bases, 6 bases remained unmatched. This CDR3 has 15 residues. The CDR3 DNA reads TGTGCCACCAGTGTTCAGCGGGGGGTGGCAGATACGCAGTATTTT. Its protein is CATSVQRGVADTQYF.

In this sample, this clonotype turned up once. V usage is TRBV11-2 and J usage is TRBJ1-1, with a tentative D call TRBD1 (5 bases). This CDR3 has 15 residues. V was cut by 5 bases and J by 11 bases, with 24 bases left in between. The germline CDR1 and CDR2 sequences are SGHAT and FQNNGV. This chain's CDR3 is CASSPSRAPYRGAFF. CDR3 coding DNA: TGTGCCAGCAGCCCTAGCCGGGCCCCGTATAGGGGTGCTTTCTTT.

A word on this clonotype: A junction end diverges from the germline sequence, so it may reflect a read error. CDR3 DNA sequence: TGCGCCAGCGGCTTGGACGAGGTCGGTACGCAGTATTTT. Amino acids: CASGLDEVGTQYF. The V gene is TRBV5-1, the J gene TRBJ2-3, with D hard to call. The CDR3 is 13 residues long. CDR1 and CDR2 (germline): SGHRS, YFSETQ.

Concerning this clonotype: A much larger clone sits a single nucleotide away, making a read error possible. CDR3 sequence: CASSPDGTSRRTDTPYF. The CDR3 DNA sequence: TGCGCCAGCAGCCCGGACGGGACTAGCCGGCGCACAGATACGCCGTATTTT. The rearrangement joins TRBV5-1 to TRBJ2-3; 9 positions match TRBD2. The germline V gene has CDR1 SGHRS and CDR2 YFSETQ. CDR3 length: 17 amino acids.

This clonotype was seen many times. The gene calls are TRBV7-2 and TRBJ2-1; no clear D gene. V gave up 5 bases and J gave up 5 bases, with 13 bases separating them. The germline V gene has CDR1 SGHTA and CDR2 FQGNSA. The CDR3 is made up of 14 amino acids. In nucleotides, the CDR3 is TGTGCCAGCAGCCCCGAGGTGGGTCACAATGAGCAGTTCTTC. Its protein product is CASSPEVGHNEQFF.

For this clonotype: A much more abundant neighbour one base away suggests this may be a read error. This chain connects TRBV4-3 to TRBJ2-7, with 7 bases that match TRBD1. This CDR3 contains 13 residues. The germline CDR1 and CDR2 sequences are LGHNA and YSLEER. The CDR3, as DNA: TGCGCCAGCAGCCTAGACCGGGACAGAGAGCGGTACTTC. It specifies CASSLDRDRERYF.

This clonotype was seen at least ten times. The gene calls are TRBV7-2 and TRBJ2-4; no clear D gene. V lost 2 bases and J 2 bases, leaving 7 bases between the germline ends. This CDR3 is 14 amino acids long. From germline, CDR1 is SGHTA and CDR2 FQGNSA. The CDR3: CASSLPPTKNIQYF. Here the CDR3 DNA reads TGTGCCAGCAGCTTACCCCCCACCAAAAACATTCAGTACTTC.

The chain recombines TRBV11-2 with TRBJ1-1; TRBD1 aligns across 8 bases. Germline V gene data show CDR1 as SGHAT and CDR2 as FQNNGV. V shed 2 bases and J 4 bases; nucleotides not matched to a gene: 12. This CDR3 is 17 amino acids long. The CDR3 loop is CASSLLHVGQGVTEAFF. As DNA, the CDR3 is TGTGCCAGCAGCTTATTACATGTAGGACAGGGTGTCACTGAAGCTTTCTTT.

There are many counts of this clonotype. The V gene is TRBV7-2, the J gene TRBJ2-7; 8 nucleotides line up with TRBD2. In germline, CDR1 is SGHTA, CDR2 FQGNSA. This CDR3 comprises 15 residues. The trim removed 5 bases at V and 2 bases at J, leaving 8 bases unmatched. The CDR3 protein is CASSGAGVLTYEQYF. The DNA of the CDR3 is TGTGCCAGCAGCGGAGCGGGGGTACTCACCTACGAGCAGTACTTC.

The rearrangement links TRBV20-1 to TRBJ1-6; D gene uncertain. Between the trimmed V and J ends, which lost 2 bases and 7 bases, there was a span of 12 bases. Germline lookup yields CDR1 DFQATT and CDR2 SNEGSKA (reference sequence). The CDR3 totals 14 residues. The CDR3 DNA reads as TGCAGTGCTAGACTCCGCCTGGGAAATTCACCCCTCCACTTT. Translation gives CSARLRLGNSPLHF.

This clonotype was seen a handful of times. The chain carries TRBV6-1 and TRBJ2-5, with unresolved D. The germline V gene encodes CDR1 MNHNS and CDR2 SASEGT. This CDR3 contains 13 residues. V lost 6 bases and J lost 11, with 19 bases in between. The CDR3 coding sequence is TGTGCCAGCAGCCAGGTCCCTAGTCGTGAGCAGTACTTC. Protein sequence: CASSQVPSREQYF.

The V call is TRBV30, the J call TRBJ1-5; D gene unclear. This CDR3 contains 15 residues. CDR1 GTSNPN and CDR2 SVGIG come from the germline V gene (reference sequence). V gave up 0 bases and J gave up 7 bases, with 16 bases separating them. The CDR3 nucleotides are TGTGCCTGGAGTGTACTGTCGGGGTCGAGACAGCCCCAGCATTTT. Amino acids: CAWSVLSGSRQPQHF.

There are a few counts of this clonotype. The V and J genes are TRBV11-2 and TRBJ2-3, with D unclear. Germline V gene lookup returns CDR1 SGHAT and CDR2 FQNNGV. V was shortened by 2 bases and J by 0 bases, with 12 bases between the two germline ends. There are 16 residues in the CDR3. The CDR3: CASSLSSRRSTDTQYF. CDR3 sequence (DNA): TGTGCCAGCAGCTTATCTTCCCGTAGAAGCACAGATACGCAGTATTTT.

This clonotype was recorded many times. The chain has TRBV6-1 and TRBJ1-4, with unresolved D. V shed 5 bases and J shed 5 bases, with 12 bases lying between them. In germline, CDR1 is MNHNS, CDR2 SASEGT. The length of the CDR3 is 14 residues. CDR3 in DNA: TGTGCCAGCAGTCCGTCCCATCAGAATGAAAAACTGTTTTTT. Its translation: CASSPSHQNEKLFF.

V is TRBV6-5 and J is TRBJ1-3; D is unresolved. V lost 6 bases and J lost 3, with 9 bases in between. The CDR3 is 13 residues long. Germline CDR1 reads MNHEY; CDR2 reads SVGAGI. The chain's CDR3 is CASSPVFGNTIYF. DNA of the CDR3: TGTGCCAGCAGCCCCGTATTTGGAAACACCATATATTTT.

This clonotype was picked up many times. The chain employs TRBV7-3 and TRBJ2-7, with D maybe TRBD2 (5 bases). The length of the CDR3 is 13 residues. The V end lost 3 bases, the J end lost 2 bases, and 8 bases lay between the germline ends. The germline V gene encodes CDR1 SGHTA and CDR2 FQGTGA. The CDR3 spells CASSFGVAYEQYF. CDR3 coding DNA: TGTGCCAGCAGCTTCGGGGTCGCCTACGAGCAGTACTTC.

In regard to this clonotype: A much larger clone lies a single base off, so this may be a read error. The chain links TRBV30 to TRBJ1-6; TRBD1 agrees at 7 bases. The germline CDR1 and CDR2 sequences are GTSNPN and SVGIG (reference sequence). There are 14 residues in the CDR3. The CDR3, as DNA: TGTGCCTGGAAAAAGGGGGCAAACCCTTCATCCCTCCACTTT. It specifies CAWKKGANPSSLHF. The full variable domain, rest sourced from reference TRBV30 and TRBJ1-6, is SQTIHQWPATLVQPVGSPLSLECTVEGTSNPNLYWYRQAAGRGLQLLFYSVGIGQISSEVPQNLSASRPQDRQFILSSKKLLLSDSGFYLCAWKKGANPSSLHFGNGTRLTVT.

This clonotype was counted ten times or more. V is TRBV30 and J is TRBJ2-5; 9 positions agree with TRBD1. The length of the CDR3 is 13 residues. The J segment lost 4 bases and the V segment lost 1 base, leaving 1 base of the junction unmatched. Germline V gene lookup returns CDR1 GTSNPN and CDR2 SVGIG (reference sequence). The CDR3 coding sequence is TGTGCCTGGAGTGAGACAGGGGGAGAGACCCAGTACTTC. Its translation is CAWSETGGETQYF.

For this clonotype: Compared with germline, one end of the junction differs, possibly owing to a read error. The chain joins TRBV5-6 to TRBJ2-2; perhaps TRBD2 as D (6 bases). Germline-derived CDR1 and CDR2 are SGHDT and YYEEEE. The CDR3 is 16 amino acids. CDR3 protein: CASSLPGRLVTGGLFF. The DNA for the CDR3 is TGTGCCAGCAGCCTGCCGGGACGGTTGGTCACCGGGGGGCTGTTTTTT. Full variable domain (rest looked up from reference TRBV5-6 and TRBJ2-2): DAGVTQSPTHLIKTRGQQVTLRCSPKSGHDTVSWYQQALGQGPQFIFQYYEEEERQRGNFPDRFSGHQFPNYSSELNVNALLLGDSALYLCASSLPGRLVTGGLFFGEGSRLTVL.

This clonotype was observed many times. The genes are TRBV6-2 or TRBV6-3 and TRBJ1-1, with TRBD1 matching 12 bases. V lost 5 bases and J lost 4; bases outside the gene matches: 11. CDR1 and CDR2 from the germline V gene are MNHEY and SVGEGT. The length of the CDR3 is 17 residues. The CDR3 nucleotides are TGTGCCAGCAGTAGAACCTCCGGGACAGGGGGCTCCACTGAAGCTTTCTTT. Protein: CASSRTSGTGGSTEAFF.